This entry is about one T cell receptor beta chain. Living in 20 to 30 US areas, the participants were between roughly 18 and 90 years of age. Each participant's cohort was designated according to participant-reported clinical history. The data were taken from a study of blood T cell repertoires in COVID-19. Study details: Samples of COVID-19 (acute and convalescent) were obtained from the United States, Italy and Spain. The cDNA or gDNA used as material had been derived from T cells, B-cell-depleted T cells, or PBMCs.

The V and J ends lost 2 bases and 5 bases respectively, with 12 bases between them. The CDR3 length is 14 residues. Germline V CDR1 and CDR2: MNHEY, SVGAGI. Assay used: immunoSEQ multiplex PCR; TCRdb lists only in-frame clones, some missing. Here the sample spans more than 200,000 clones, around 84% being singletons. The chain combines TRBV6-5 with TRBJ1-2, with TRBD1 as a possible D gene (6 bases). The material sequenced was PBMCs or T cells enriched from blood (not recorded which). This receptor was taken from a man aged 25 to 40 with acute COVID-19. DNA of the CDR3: TGTGCCAGCAGTTACGGAGGACAGAATTATGGCTACACCTTC. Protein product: CASSYGGQNYGYTF.